The 4 T cell receptor beta chains in this list originate from one sample, sequenced in a study of T-cell memory formation after mild COVID-19. TCRdb reprocessed the 5' RACE reads with MiXCR, giving one entry per CDR3 protein. This table holds 300,000 to 400,000 distinct CDR3 sequences, approximately 15% found once. Material: PBMCs or a T cell subset sorted from them (not recorded which). All receptors derive from a man aged 18 to 29 who had mild COVID-19 (a few samples of this study predate the infection). Cell type and time point are not known.

The chain joins TRBV18 to TRBJ2-7, with 8 bases that match TRBD1. The V gene's germline CDR1 is KGHSH and CDR2 LQKENI. CDR3 size: 14 residues. V lost 5 bases and J lost 2; bases outside the gene matches: 5. CDR3 sequence: CASSRRQGTYEQYV. For the CDR3, the DNA is TGTGCCAGCTCAAGGAGACAGGGGACCTACGAGCAGTACGTC.

The chain recombines TRBV12-3 or TRBV12-4 with TRBJ2-2; 8 nucleotides line up with TRBD1. The CDR3 runs to 14 residues. V was pared by 6 bases and J by 7 bases, with 7 bases of the junction left unmatched. The CDR3 is CASRGTGFSGELFF. The CDR3, as DNA: TGTGCCAGCAGGGGGACAGGTTTCAGCGGGGAGCTGTTTTTT.

This clonotype occurred a few times. This chain uses TRBV18 with TRBJ1-2, with D possibly matching TRBD1 (6 bases). This CDR3 is built from 15 residues. Deletions cut 2 bases from V and 2 bases from J, with 12 bases between. The germline CDR1 and CDR2 sequences are KGHSH and LQKENI. The CDR3 region has the DNA TGTGCCAGCTCACCAACCGGACAGATGAACTATGGCTACACCTTC. It is translated as CASSPTGQMNYGYTF.

This rearrangement joins TRBV18 to TRBJ1-1, with a tentative D call TRBD1 (6 bases). Trimming left V 2 bases short and J 3 bases short, with 16 bases between. The V gene's germline CDR1 is KGHSH and CDR2 LQKENI. The CDR3 has 16 residues. The CDR3 coding sequence is TGTGCCAGCTCACCAGGGGAACAGGGTAGCTACACTGAAGCTTTCTTT. Translating it yields CASSPGEQGSYTEAFF.